This paragraph reports one TCR beta chain. Its antigen is still unknown. The source of the sample is a study of B cell selection in AIRE deficiency. Germline CDR1 is SGHRS and CDR2 is YFSETQ. The CDR3 is 16 residues long. Trimming cost V 0 bases and J 1 base, with 13 bases left between them. Sorted regulatory T cells were CD4-positive, CD25-high and CD127-low or negative. Produced via immunoSEQ multiplex PCR; TCRdb's table is partial and in-frame only. The table has 20,000 to 30,000 clones, about 92% seen once. Broader study findings: Shared Treg sequences had shorter CDR3s, biased toward rearrangements with few non-templated insertions. Healthy donors alone shared approximately 30% of around 3,700 Treg sequences; patients alone about 9.1%.

This receptor was obtained from a human donor in good health. Sequencing was performed on CD4+CD25+ Tregs sorted from PBMCs. This chain links TRBV5-1 with TRBJ1-1, with D possibly matching TRBD1 (5 bases). The DNA of the CDR3 is TGCGCCAGCAGCTTGGAGATAGGGACCCCGAACACTGAAGCTTTCTTT. The encoded protein is CASSLEIGTPNTEAFF. Filled out from reference TRBV5-1 and TRBJ1-1, the complete variable domain reads KAGVTQTPRYLIKTRGQQVTLSCSPISGHRSVSWYQQTPGQGLQFLFEYFSETQRNKGNFPGRFSGRQFSNSRSEMNVSTLELGDSALYLCASSLEIGTPNTEAFFGQGTRLTVV.